A single sample is the source of the 16 T cell receptor beta chains below, sequenced in a study of CD8+ T cells in alopecia areata. Reverse transcription of extracted RNA yielded cDNA, which provided the sequencing template. Only in-frame clones appear in the TCRdb table, and some are missing; sequencing was by immunoSEQ multiplex PCR. Found here are 130,000 to 150,000 clones, about half of them singletons; the top ten hold more than 0.95%. The sample consisted of CD4+ T cells sorted from blood, taken at week 0. These receptors were obtained from a human donor with alopecia areata.

V usage is TRBV15 and J usage is TRBJ1-1; the D is unclear. Trimming shortened V by 0 bases and J by 4 bases, and 9 bases separated the two germline ends. Per the germline V gene, CDR1 is LNHNV and CDR2 is YYDKDF (reference sequence). This CDR3 region has 14 residues. The CDR3 protein is CATSRDVGITEAFF. The CDR3 DNA follows: TGTGCCACCAGCAGAGATGTTGGGATCACTGAAGCTTTCTTT.

This clone showed up just a few times. V is TRBV9 and J is TRBJ1-2, with D unresolved. V dropped 0 bases and J dropped 3 bases, with 3 bases sitting between them. The CDR3 spans 12 residues. Germline V gives CDR1 SGDLS, CDR2 YYNGEE. CDR3 sequence (DNA): TGTGCCAGCAGCGTAGGCGACTATGGCTACACCTTC. Its translation is CASSVGDYGYTF.

This clone was counted a few times. The junction does not match germline at one end; this may be a read error. The same CDR3 arises from other DNA sequences in this sample as well. The chain links TRBV19 to TRBJ2-7; 8 bases match TRBD2. CDR3 length: 13 residues. Germline-derived CDR1 and CDR2 are LNHDA and SQIVND (reference sequence). CDR3 nucleotide sequence: TGTGCCAGTAGGATAGCGGGAAGATACGAGCAGTACTTC. Translation gives CASRIAGRYEQYF.

The chain employs TRBV5-1 and TRBJ1-1; unclear D gene. The V gene lost 0 bases and the J gene lost 4 bases, with 7 bases spanning the gap. Germline-derived CDR1 and CDR2 are SGHRS and YFSETQ. The CDR3 contains 13 residues. CDR3 residues: CASSLVSLTEAFF. The DNA of the CDR3 is TGCGCCAGCAGCTTGGTGTCCCTCACTGAAGCTTTCTTT.

V is TRBV29-1 and J is TRBJ2-2; 9 nucleotides line up with TRBD2. CDR1 is SQVTM, CDR2 ANQGSEA, per germline. With V trimmed by 4 bases and J by 4 bases, 7 bases remained unmatched. The CDR3 has 15 amino acids. CDR3 DNA: TGCAGCGTTGCTCTCCTAGCGGGATCCACCGGGGAGCTGTTTTTT. This codes for CSVALLAGSTGELFF.

The rearrangement joins TRBV19 to TRBJ2-3, with D possibly being TRBD1 (5 bases). The CDR3 covers 14 residues. From germline, CDR1 is LNHDA and CDR2 SQIVND (reference sequence). V lost 5 bases and J 3 bases, leaving 12 bases between the germline ends. The CDR3 DNA reads as TGTGCCAGTAGTGGGGCGAAGAGGACAGATACGCAGTATTTT. Amino acids: CASSGAKRTDTQYF.

In this sample, this clone turned up a few times. V gene TRBV15 combines with J gene TRBJ1-5; 8 bases align to TRBD1. This CDR3 spans 18 amino acids. Germline V gene sequence: CDR1 LNHNV, CDR2 YYDKDF (reference sequence). V lost 1 base and J lost 4; bases outside the gene matches: 12. CDR3 region: CATSRGSDRESRNQPQHF. The CDR3 DNA follows: TGTGCCACCAGCAGAGGGTCGGACAGGGAATCGCGTAATCAGCCCCAGCATTTT.

This clone showed up just a few times. The chain combines TRBV30 with TRBJ2-5, with D perhaps matching TRBD2 (6 bases). Germline lookup yields CDR1 GTSNPN and CDR2 SVGIG (reference sequence). The CDR3 extends over 14 amino acids. The V gene lost 0 bases and the J gene lost 5 bases, with 13 bases spanning the gap. CDR3 sequence: CAWSVRAGRETQYF. CDR3 nucleotides: TGTGCCTGGAGTGTCAGGGCGGGGAGGGAGACCCAGTACTTC.

J is TRBJ2-1 and V is TRBV29-1, with 10 bases matching TRBD2. The CDR3 is 14 amino acids. Germline CDR1 SQVTM, CDR2 ANQGSEA. Trimming removed 2 bases from V and 8 bases from J; junction bases left unmatched: 6. For the CDR3, the DNA is TGCAGCGTTGAAACGGGACTAGCGTGGGATGAGCAGTTCTTC. Translating it yields CSVETGLAWDEQFF.

The rearrangement uses TRBV30 and TRBJ2-7; D gene uncertain. V shed 6 bases and J shed 6 bases, with 12 bases lying between them. The CDR3 is 11 amino acids. Germline CDR1 and CDR2: GTSNPN and SVGIG (reference sequence). The chain's CDR3 is CACKGSGEQYF. The CDR3 DNA follows: TGTGCCTGTAAAGGCTCGGGCGAGCAGTACTTC.

This clone was detected a few times. The chain links TRBV6-6 to TRBJ2-5, with D possibly matching TRBD2 (6 bases). Germline loops: CDR1 MNHNY, CDR2 SVGAGI (reference sequence). This CDR3 has 13 residues. Trimming took 4 bases from V and 9 from J, leaving 15 bases between them. The CDR3, as DNA: TGTGCCAGCAGTTTCGGGCAGGAGGGTGCCCAGTACTTC. This codes for CASSFGQEGAQYF.

J is TRBJ2-5 and V is TRBV29-1; D may match TRBD1 or TRBD2 (5 bases each). Trimming removed 5 bases from V and 5 bases from J, with 12 bases in between. The germline CDR1 and CDR2 sequences are SQVTM and ANQGSEA. The CDR3 has 12 amino acids. CDR3 in DNA: TGCAGCGTTCTGGGCAGGGACGAGACCCAGTACTTC. Translated: CSVLGRDETQYF.

The gene calls are TRBV5-4 and TRBJ2-1; 7 bases agree with TRBD2. The ends lost 9 bases at V and 9 bases at J; junction bases unmatched: 12. CDR1 is SGHNT and CDR2 is YYREEE in the germline V gene (reference sequence). CDR3 length equals 13 residues. The CDR3 DNA reads TGTGCCATTAGGCGGGAGAGGGTGGGTGAGCAGTTCTTC. It yields the protein CAIRRERVGEQFF. The complete variable domain, with remaining parts taken from reference TRBV5-4 and TRBJ2-1, reads ETGVTQSPTHLIKTRGQQVTLRCSSQSGHNTVSWYQQALGQGPQFIFQYYREEENGRGNFPPRFSGLQFPNYSSELNVNALELDDSALYLCAIRRERVGEQFFGPGTRLTVL.

The chain joins TRBV30 to TRBJ1-2; unclear D gene. V gave up 0 bases and J gave up 2 bases, with 7 bases separating them. The CDR3 has 13 residues. Germline assignment: CDR1 GTSNPN and CDR2 SVGIG (reference sequence). The CDR3 loop reads CAWSVPPNYGYTF. The CDR3 nucleotides read TGTGCCTGGAGTGTGCCCCCCAACTATGGCTACACCTTC.

J is TRBJ1-2 and V is TRBV30, with D perhaps matching TRBD1 (5 bases). CDR1 GTSNPN and CDR2 SVGIG come from the germline V gene (reference sequence). The V gene lost 0 bases and the J gene lost 3 bases, with 8 bases spanning the gap. The CDR3 consists of 13 residues. CDR3 bases: TGTGCCTGGAGTGTACAGGTAGACTATGGCTACACCTTC. This translates into CAWSVQVDYGYTF.

The chain combines TRBV30 with TRBJ1-1; 11 nucleotides line up with TRBD1. Germline V gives CDR1 GTSNPN, CDR2 SVGIG (reference sequence). This CDR3 is built from 13 residues. Germline trimming cut 8 bases from V and 9 bases from J; bases unmatched to any gene: 11. CDR3 nucleotides: TGTGCCAGACGGGGACAGGGGGAAGCACAAGCTTTCTTT. Residues: CARRGQGEAQAFF.